The clone carrying this TCR beta chain came up once. This record comes from a study of blood T cell repertoires in COVID-19. Study details: Specimens from acute and convalescent COVID-19 originated in the United States, Italy and Spain. T cells, B-cell-depleted T cells, or PBMCs supplied cDNA or gDNA.

Per the authors' pipeline: Estimation of nucleated cell counts relied on the amplification of reference gene primers. TCRdb's table, derived via immunoSEQ multiplex PCR, lists solely in-frame clones and lacks some. The V and J calls and the clone size are those of that table, but D and trimming were determined from the DNA. The sample has 120,000 to 150,000 clones, approximately 88% seen once. This TCR came from a human donor in a cohort sampled during active COVID-19. Sequencing was performed on peripheral blood.

The CDR3 bases are TGTGCCAGCAGCCCGCGGACAGGGGGTAGCAATGAGCAGTTCTTC. Residues: CASSPRTGGSNEQFF. J is TRBJ2-1 and V is TRBV9; 10 bases align to TRBD1. Germline V gene data show CDR1 as SGDLS and CDR2 as YYNGEE. CDR3 length: 15 residues. The trim removed 4 bases at V and 6 bases at J, leaving 7 bases unmatched.